One sample yielded the 28 T cell receptor beta chains listed below, sequenced in a study of post-analysis software for immune sequencing data. The antigens for these receptors are not known. Regarding the study as a whole: The study found TRBV5-6, TRBV5-1 and TRBV20-1 among a few TRBV segments more frequent in patients than controls.

Sequencing libraries made from TCR beta cDNA carried unique molecular identifiers. Each CDR3 protein is one row after TCRdb ran MiXCR on the PCR reads. Of about 770,000 distinct CDR3 sequences detected, roughly 46% appear once; the ten largest clones hold roughly 4.9%. Source material: blood. The receptors come from a girl between 10 and 17 years old with multiple sclerosis.

The chain joins TRBV20-1 to TRBJ2-1; TRBD1 matches at 9 bases. V was pared by 0 bases and J by 5 bases, with 2 bases of the junction left unmatched. The CDR3 length is 14 residues. Germline lookup yields CDR1 DFQATT and CDR2 SNEGSKA (reference sequence). The CDR3 protein is CSARDGQGNNEQFF. CDR3 nucleotides: TGCAGTGCTAGAGACGGACAGGGGAACAATGAGCAGTTCTTC.

CDR3 sequence (DNA): TGTGCCACCAGCAGAGATCAGAACACTGAAGCTTTCTTT. Amino acids: CATSRDQNTEAFF. The chain combines TRBV15 with TRBJ1-1; D is ambiguous. The V gene's germline CDR1 is LNHNV and CDR2 YYDKDF (reference sequence). The CDR3 is 13 residues long. Trimming took off 0 bases at V and 1 base at J, with 3 bases between the two ends.

Only a few counts were recorded for this clonotype. The CDR3 DNA reads TGTGCCAGCAGCCCGGGACTAGACTATGAGCAGTTCTTC. Its protein product is CASSPGLDYEQFF. The chain is built from TRBV7-2 and TRBJ2-1; 8 nucleotides align to TRBD2. Germline CDR1 reads SGHTA; CDR2 reads FQGNSA. V shed 5 bases, J shed 8 bases, and the junction held 5 bases outside the gene matches. The CDR3 runs to 13 residues.

This clonotype was recorded a few times. This chain joins TRBV25-1 and TRBJ2-7; 10 bases align to TRBD1. Germline V lookup: CDR1 MGHDK, CDR2 SYGVNS. Trimming cost V 2 bases and J 9 bases; bases outside gene matches: 25. This CDR3 region has 20 residues. CDR3 loop: CASSEGSEMQPTGQGMVQYF. The CDR3 DNA sequence: TGTGCCAGCAGTGAAGGCAGTGAGATGCAACCAACGGGACAGGGGATGGTGCAGTACTTC.

The chain recombines TRBV7-2 with TRBJ2-4; D may correspond to TRBD1 or TRBD2 (7 bases each). Matching the DNA end better, TRBJ2-7 makes the J call doubtful. The germline V gene encodes CDR1 SGHTA and CDR2 FQGNSA. The CDR3 has 13 residues. The CDR3 protein is CASSFRGGGEQYF. The CDR3 region has the DNA TGTGCCAGCAGCTTCAGGGGGGGGGGCGAGCAGTACTTC.

This clonotype was recorded a few times. Here the CDR3 reads CASSYFESHEQGNTEAFF. Written as DNA, the CDR3 is TGTGCCAGCAGCTACTTCGAGTCGCACGAACAGGGAAACACTGAAGCTTTCTTT. The chain has TRBV7-6 and TRBJ1-1, with D possibly matching TRBD1 (6 bases). Germline V gene sequence: CDR1 SGHVS, CDR2 FNYEAQ. V lost 4 bases and J 2 bases, leaving 23 bases between the germline ends. The CDR3 is 18 residues long. Full variable domain (remainder filled in from reference TRBV7-6 and TRBJ1-1): GAGVSQSPRYKVTKRGQDVALRCDPISGHVSLYWYRQALGQGPEFLTYFNYEAQQDKSGLPNDRFSAERPEGSISTLTIQRTEQRDSAMYRCASSYFESHEQGNTEAFFGQGTRLTVV.

This chain uses TRBV7-2 with TRBJ2-7; 9 bases line up with TRBD2. CDR3 length: 16 amino acids. With V trimmed by 5 bases and J by 2 bases, 10 bases remained unmatched. Germline V gene data show CDR1 as SGHTA and CDR2 as FQGNSA. The CDR3 sequence: CASSQASGILTYEQYF. CDR3 coding DNA: TGTGCCAGCAGCCAAGCTAGCGGGATTCTAACCTACGAGCAGTACTTC.

V gene TRBV15 combines with J gene TRBJ2-7; D call uncertain. This CDR3 contains 14 residues. The V and J ends lost 0 bases and 2 bases respectively, with 8 bases between them. Germline V gene data show CDR1 as LNHNV and CDR2 as YYDKDF (reference sequence). The CDR3 region is CATSRDNGPYEQYF. CDR3 in DNA: TGTGCCACCAGCAGAGATAACGGTCCCTACGAGCAGTACTTC.

This clonotype was seen only a few times. The chain recombines TRBV10-3 with TRBJ1-3; 7 bases fit TRBD1. Germline values: CDR1 ENHRY, CDR2 SYGVKD. V lost 5 bases to trimming and J lost 3 bases; unmatched junction nucleotides: 1. CDR3 length: 13 amino acids. The CDR3 bases are TGTGCCATCAGTCGGGACAGTGGAAACACCATATATTTT. It specifies CAISRDSGNTIYF.

The J gene is TRBJ2-7, the V gene TRBV24-1; 7 positions agree with TRBD1. The V gene end was trimmed by 4 bases and the J gene end by 3 bases; junction bases not matched to a gene: 2. CDR1 is KGHDR and CDR2 is SFDVKD in the germline V gene. This CDR3 region has 13 residues. CDR3 sequence: CATSDWDSYEQYF. The CDR3 nucleotides are TGTGCCACCAGTGACTGGGACAGCTACGAGCAGTACTTC.

In this sample, this clonotype turned up a few times. The chain carries TRBV12-3 or TRBV12-4 and TRBJ2-1; possibly TRBD2 for D (6 bases). This CDR3 is 16 amino acids long. Trimming stripped 1 base from V and 6 bases from J, with 16 bases between. CDR3 bases: TGTGCCAGCAGTTTAGACTCCCAGAGACTAGGCAATGAGCAGTTCTTC. Translated: CASSLDSQRLGNEQFF.

The chain links TRBV3-1 to TRBJ1-2; perhaps TRBD1 as D (6 bases). This CDR3 has 17 amino acids. Germline V lookup: CDR1 LGHDT, CDR2 YNNKEL (reference sequence). Trimming stripped 1 base from V and 4 bases from J, with 19 bases between. The CDR3 is CASSQGIGGRGGYGYTF. The CDR3 DNA follows: TGTGCCAGCAGCCAAGGTATTGGAGGCAGGGGCGGCTATGGCTACACCTTC.

This clonotype appeared a few times. The V and J genes are TRBV27 and TRBJ2-5; D might be TRBD1 (5 bases). Germline loops: CDR1 MNHEY, CDR2 SMNVEV (reference sequence). Trimming shortened V by 4 bases and J by 2 bases, and 17 bases separated the two germline ends. This CDR3 has 16 amino acids. CDR3 sequence (DNA): TGTGCCAGCAGTTCAAGTGGGGCTTGGGCGCAAGAGACCCAGTACTTC. It yields the protein CASSSSGAWAQETQYF.

This clonotype was counted between two and nine times. CDR3 amino acids: CAISQTSGPPNLGHYEQYF. CDR3 coding DNA: TGTGCCATCAGCCAAACTAGCGGGCCACCTAACCTGGGACATTACGAGCAGTACTTC. The chain recombines TRBV10-3 with TRBJ2-7, with 9 bases fitting TRBD2. The length of the CDR3 is 19 residues. With V trimmed by 6 bases and J by 4 bases, 22 bases remained unmatched. The germline V gene encodes CDR1 ENHRY and CDR2 SYGVKD.

This clonotype was seen only a few times. V gene TRBV29-1 combines with J gene TRBJ2-1; tentatively, D is TRBD2 (7 bases). This CDR3 has 16 amino acids. V lost 0 bases, J lost 4 bases, and 16 bases lay in between. Germline-derived CDR1 and CDR2 are SQVTM and ANQGSEA. The CDR3 here is CSVEDLRGTIYNEQFF. The CDR3 bases are TGCAGCGTTGAAGATCTGAGGGGGACTATTTACAATGAGCAGTTCTTC.

The CDR3 sequence: CATSRDLQGADTQYF. Written as DNA, the CDR3 is TGTGCCACCAGCAGAGATTTACAGGGGGCTGATACGCAGTATTTT. The chain carries TRBV15 and TRBJ2-3; TRBD1 matches 9 bases. After removal of 0 bases from V and 6 bases from J, the junction contained 4 bases not matched to a gene. This CDR3 has 15 amino acids. Germline CDR1 is LNHNV and CDR2 is YYDKDF (reference sequence). The full variable domain, with the rest looked up from reference TRBV15 and TRBJ2-3, is DAMVIQNPRYQVTQFGKPVTLSCSQTLNHNVMYWYQQKSSQAPKLLFHYYDKDFNNEADTPDNFQSRRPNTSFCFLDIRSPGLGDTAMYLCATSRDLQGADTQYFGPGTRLTVL.

With respect to this clonotype: Since a much larger clone is just one base distant, this may be a read error. The chain uses TRBV7-2 and TRBJ1-6; possibly TRBD1 for D (5 bases). Looked up from germline, CDR1 is SGHTA and CDR2 is FQGNSA. There are 14 residues in the CDR3. CDR3 in DNA: TGTGCCAGCAGCCCGACAGTCTACAATTCACCCCCCCACTTT. This translates into CASSPTVYNSPPHF.

This rearrangement joins TRBV28 to TRBJ2-1, with a possible D match to TRBD1 (6 bases). The V and J ends lost 8 bases and 0 bases respectively, with 26 bases between them. This CDR3 region has 19 residues. The germline gives CDR1 MDHEN, CDR2 SYDVKM. CDR3 region: CASSRGIRTARSSYNEQFF. For the CDR3, the DNA is TGTGCCAGCTCTAGGGGGATCAGGACAGCCCGAAGCTCCTACAATGAGCAGTTCTTC.

The chain joins TRBV12-3 or TRBV12-4 to TRBJ2-2; TRBD1 matches at 8 bases. This CDR3 contains 15 residues. The V and J ends lost 5 bases and 5 bases, in that order; junction bases with no gene match: 7. The DNA for the CDR3 is TGTGCCAGCAGTCCCCGGACAGGGTGGACCGGGGAGCTGTTTTTT. This gives the protein CASSPRTGWTGELFF.

This clonotype was counted between two and nine times. The chain couples TRBV5-1 to TRBJ2-7; D may match TRBD1 or TRBD2 (7 bases each). The CDR3 covers 15 residues. The V and J ends lost 3 bases and 1 base respectively, with 14 bases between them. Germline CDR1 reads SGHRS; CDR2 reads YFSETQ. The chain's CDR3 is CASSSRQGGSYEQYF. The CDR3 DNA is TGCGCCAGCAGCTCCCGACAGGGAGGGTCCTACGAGCAGTACTTC.

The V call is TRBV20-1, the J call TRBJ2-7; 10 nucleotides align to TRBD1. The CDR3 sequence is 15 residues long. The trim removed 3 bases at V and 3 bases at J, leaving 8 bases unmatched. Germline V gene lookup returns CDR1 DFQATT and CDR2 SNEGSKA (reference sequence). As DNA, the CDR3 is TGCAGTGCTAGTCCCTGGACAGGGGGAAACTACGAGCAGTACTTC. This codes for CSASPWTGGNYEQYF.

Only a few counts were recorded for this clonotype. The chain links TRBV10-3 to TRBJ2-3; no clear D gene. The length of the CDR3 is 12 residues. Germline V gene data show CDR1 as ENHRY and CDR2 as SYGVKD. V dropped 1 base and J dropped 14 bases, with 13 bases sitting between them. CDR3 protein: CAISELTTTTYF. The DNA of the CDR3 is TGTGCCATCAGTGAGTTAACTACCACCACGTATTTT.

The V call is TRBV2, the J call TRBJ1-2; D gene unclear. The V gene's germline CDR1 is SNHLY and CDR2 FYNNEI. The CDR3 is made up of 13 amino acids. V shed 0 bases and J shed 4 bases, with 6 bases lying between them. The CDR3 spells CASSEALAYGYTF. DNA for the CDR3: TGTGCCAGCAGTGAAGCGCTTGCCTATGGCTACACCTTC. The complete variable domain, with remaining parts taken from reference TRBV2 and TRBJ1-2, reads EPEVTQTPSHQVTQMGQEVILRCVPISNHLYFYWYRQILGQKVEFLVSFYNNEISEKSEIFDDQFSVERPDGSNFTLKIRSTKLEDSAMYFCASSEALAYGYTFGSGTRLTVV.

The rearrangement joins TRBV24-1 to TRBJ1-5, with D unresolved. Trimming stripped 7 bases from V and 2 bases from J, with 8 bases between. CDR3 size: 13 residues. Germline V gene lookup returns CDR1 KGHDR and CDR2 SFDVKD. The CDR3: CATRGIGNQPQHF. The DNA for the CDR3 is TGTGCCACCAGGGGGATCGGCAATCAGCCCCAGCATTTT.

V is TRBV18 and J is TRBJ2-1, with D possibly TRBD2 on 6 matching bases. The CDR3 spans 14 residues. Germline V gene sequence: CDR1 KGHSH, CDR2 LQKENI. V was trimmed by 6 bases and J by 6 bases, leaving 15 bases between them. This CDR3 is CASSPNWGVNEQFF. The CDR3 DNA reads TGTGCCAGCTCCCCCAACTGGGGGGTCAATGAGCAGTTCTTC.

In its sample, this clonotype was seen a few times. This chain links TRBV20-1 with TRBJ1-5, with TRBD1 matching 8 bases. The CDR3 loop spans 13 amino acids. Germline values: CDR1 DFQATT, CDR2 SNEGSKA (reference sequence). DNA of the CDR3: TGCAGCGCTGACAGGGGAGAGGGTCAGCCCCAGCATTTT. Translation gives CSADRGEGQPQHF.

V usage is TRBV6-6 and J usage is TRBJ2-7; D might be TRBD1 (5 bases). The V end lost 1 base, the J end lost 5 bases, and 15 bases lay between the germline ends. The CDR3 is 15 residues long. Per the germline V gene, CDR1 is MNHNY and CDR2 is SVGAGI (reference sequence). CDR3 in amino acids: CASSYLRRQGNEQYF. CDR3 nucleotide sequence: TGTGCCAGCAGTTACTTGAGGCGGCAGGGTAACGAGCAGTACTTC.

This clonotype has only one observation. V usage is TRBV14 and J usage is TRBJ1-1; 7 bases line up with TRBD1. Germline V gives CDR1 SGHDN, CDR2 FVKESK. The trim removed 6 bases at V and 8 bases at J, leaving 15 bases unmatched. The CDR3 loop spans 15 amino acids. The CDR3 nucleotides are TGTGCCAGCAGTCAACTTATCGCACAGGGGTCGGAAGCTTTCTTT. It encodes CASSQLIAQGSEAFF.